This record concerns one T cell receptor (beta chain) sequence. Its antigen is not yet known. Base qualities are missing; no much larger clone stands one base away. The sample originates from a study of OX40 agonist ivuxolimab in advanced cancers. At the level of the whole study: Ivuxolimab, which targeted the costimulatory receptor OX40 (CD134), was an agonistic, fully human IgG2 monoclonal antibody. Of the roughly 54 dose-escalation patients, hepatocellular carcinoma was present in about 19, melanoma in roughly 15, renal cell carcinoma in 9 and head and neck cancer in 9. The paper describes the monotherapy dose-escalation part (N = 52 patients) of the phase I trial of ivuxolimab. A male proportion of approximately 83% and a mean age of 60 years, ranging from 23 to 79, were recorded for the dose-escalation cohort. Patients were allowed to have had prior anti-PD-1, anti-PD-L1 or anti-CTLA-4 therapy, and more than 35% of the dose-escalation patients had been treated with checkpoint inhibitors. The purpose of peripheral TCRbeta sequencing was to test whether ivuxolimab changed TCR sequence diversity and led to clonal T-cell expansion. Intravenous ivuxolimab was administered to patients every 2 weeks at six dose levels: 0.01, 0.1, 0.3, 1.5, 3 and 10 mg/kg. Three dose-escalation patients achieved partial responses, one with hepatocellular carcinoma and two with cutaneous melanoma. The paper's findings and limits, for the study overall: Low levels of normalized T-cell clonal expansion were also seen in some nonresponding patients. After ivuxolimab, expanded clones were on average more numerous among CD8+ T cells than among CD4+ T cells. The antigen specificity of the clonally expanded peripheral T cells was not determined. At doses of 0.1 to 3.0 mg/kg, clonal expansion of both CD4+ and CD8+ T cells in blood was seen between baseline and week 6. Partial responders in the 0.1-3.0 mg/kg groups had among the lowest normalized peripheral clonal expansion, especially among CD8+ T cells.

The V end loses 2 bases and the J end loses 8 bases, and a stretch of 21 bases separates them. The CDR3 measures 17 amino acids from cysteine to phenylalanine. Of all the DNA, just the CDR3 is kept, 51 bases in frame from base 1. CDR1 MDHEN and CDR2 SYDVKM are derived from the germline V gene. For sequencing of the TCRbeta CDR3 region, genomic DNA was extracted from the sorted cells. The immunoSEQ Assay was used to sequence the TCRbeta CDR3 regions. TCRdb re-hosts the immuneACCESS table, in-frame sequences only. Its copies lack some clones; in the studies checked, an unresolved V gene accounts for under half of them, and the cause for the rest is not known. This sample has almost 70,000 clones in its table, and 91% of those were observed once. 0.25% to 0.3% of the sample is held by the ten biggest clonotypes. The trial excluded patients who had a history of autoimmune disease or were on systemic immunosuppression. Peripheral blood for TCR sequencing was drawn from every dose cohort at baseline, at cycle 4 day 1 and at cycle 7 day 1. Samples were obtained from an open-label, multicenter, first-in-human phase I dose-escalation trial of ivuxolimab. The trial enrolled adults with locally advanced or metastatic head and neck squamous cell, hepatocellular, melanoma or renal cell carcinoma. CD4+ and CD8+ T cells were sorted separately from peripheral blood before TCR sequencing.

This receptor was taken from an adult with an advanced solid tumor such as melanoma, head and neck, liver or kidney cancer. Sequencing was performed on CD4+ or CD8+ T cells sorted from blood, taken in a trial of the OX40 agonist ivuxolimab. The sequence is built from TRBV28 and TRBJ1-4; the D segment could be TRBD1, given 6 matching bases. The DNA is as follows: TGTGCCAGCAGTTTAGGAATATACAGGGCTGATAGGGAAAAACTGTTTTTT. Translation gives CASSLGIYRADREKLFF.